A selection of T cell receptor beta chains follows, all from one sample in a study of T-cell memory formation after mild COVID-19. A single record per CDR3 protein comes from TCRdb applying MiXCR to the 5' RACE reads. The table lists roughly 320,000 distinct CDR3 sequences, over 25% of them singletons, with roughly 14% in the top ten. Sequencing input: PBMCs or a T cell subset sorted from them (not recorded which). The receptors come from an adult woman who had mild COVID-19 (a few samples of this study predate the infection). Cell type and time point are not known. The CDR3 runs from the conserved cysteine through the conserved F or W. A D gene is named only where the DNA matches it firmly. Where a row states a size, it is once, few, many or the class of an expanded clone; other rows omit it.

abundance	d_gene	v_gene	len	j_gene	CDR3aa	CDR3nt
once	TRBD1	TRBV7-9	16	TRBJ1-2	CASSRNTRGPSNGYTF	TGTGCCAGCAGCCGGAACACCAGGGGGCCTTCGAATGGCTACACCTTC
NA	TRBD1	TRBV9	16	TRBJ1-3	CASSVGTGRSGNTIYF	TGTGCCAGCAGCGTGGGGACAGGGCGGAGTGGAAACACCATATATTTT
few	NA	TRBV25-1	15	TRBJ1-2	CASNESGGPAYGYTF	TGTGCCAGCAACGAATCCGGGGGCCCGGCCTATGGCTACACCTTC
NA	TRBD2	TRBV30	16	TRBJ2-5	CAWRPGLAGHQETQYF	TGTGCCTGGAGGCCGGGACTAGCGGGACACCAAGAGACCCAGTACTTC
few	NA	TRBV5-5	14	TRBJ1-2	CASSLWGENYGYTF	TGTGCCAGCAGCTTGTGGGGAGAAAACTATGGCTACACCTTC
NA	TRBD1	TRBV7-9	17	TRBJ1-4	CASSLKTGTATNEKLFF	TGTGCCAGCAGCTTAAAAACCGGGACAGCAACTAATGAAAAACTGTTTTTT
few	NA	TRBV19	14	TRBJ2-2	CASSIGPLLGELFF	TGTGCCAGTAGTATCGGACCGCTCCTCGGGGAGCTGTTTTTT
once	NA	TRBV2	14	TRBJ2-7	CASSEKGFSYEQYF	TGTGCCAGCAGTGAAAAGGGTTTCTCCTACGAGCAGTACTTC
few	TRBD1	TRBV7-9	17	TRBJ1-1	CASSLASGQGMNTEAFF	TGTGCCAGCAGCTTAGCGTCTGGACAGGGGATGAACACTGAAGCTTTCTTT
few	TRBD2	TRBV4-1	19	TRBJ2-2	CASSLRAGSGGAGTGELFF	TGCGCCAGCAGCCTCCGGGCGGGTAGCGGGGGGGCGGGTACCGGGGAGCTGTTTTTT
NA	TRBD2	TRBV6-1	16	TRBJ2-7	CASRPGTSGGGYEQYF	TGTGCCAGCAGGCCCGGGACTAGCGGGGGGGGCTATGAGCAGTACTTC
few	NA	TRBV7-9	16	TRBJ1-2	CASSPQTFGPNYGYTF	TGTGCCAGCAGCCCTCAGACCTTCGGGCCAAACTATGGCTACACCTTC
few	TRBD2	TRBV6-5	16	TRBJ2-3	CASRRTSAASTDTQYF	TGTGCCAGCCGACGGACTAGCGCAGCTAGCACAGATACGCAGTATTTT
NA	NA	TRBV7-2	16	TRBJ1-5	CASSLVGDGRNQPQHF	TGTGCCAGCAGCTTAGTCGGGGACGGACGCAATCAGCCCCAGCATTTT
few	NA	TRBV7-3	13	TRBJ2-5	CASSMGLIETQYF	TGTGCCAGCAGCATGGGCCTTATAGAGACCCAGTACTTC
NA	NA	TRBV7-9	15	TRBJ2-1	CASSFTRDTHNEQFF	TGTGCCAGCAGCTTTACTCGGGACACCCACAATGAGCAGTTCTTC
few	TRBD2	TRBV7-8	18	TRBJ2-2	CASSFRLAGATNTGELFF	TGTGCCAGCAGCTTCAGACTAGCGGGGGCCACGAACACCGGGGAGCTGTTTTTT
NA	NA	TRBV21-1	16	TRBJ2-7	CASSKGEDRRWHEQYF	TGTGCCAGCAGCAAAGGGGAGGACCGGAGGTGGCACGAGCAGTACTTC
few	NA	TRBV7-2	13	TRBJ2-3	CASRPASTDTQYF	TGTGCCAGCAGGCCCGCTAGCACAGATACGCAGTATTTT
NA	NA	TRBV12-3/TRBV12-4	13	TRBJ2-7	CASSLPPDEEQYF	TGTGCCAGCAGTTTACCCCCCGACGAAGAGCAGTACTTC
few	TRBD1	TRBV6-6	15	TRBJ1-1	CASSYTGQANTEAFF	TGTGCCAGCAGTTACACCGGACAGGCGAACACTGAAGCTTTCTTT
NA	NA	TRBV30	12	TRBJ1-2	CAWSGGAYGYTF	TGTGCCTGGAGTGGGGGGGCCTATGGCTACACCTTC
NA	NA	TRBV12-3/TRBV12-4	14	TRBJ1-1	CASSPWRGNTEAFF	TGTGCCAGCAGCCCCTGGAGGGGTAACACTGAAGCTTTCTTT
NA	NA	TRBV9	15	TRBJ2-1	CASSVGWGVGFGQFF	TGTGCCAGCAGCGTAGGATGGGGCGTAGGTTTTGGGCAGTTCTTC
NA	TRBD2	TRBV7-2	14	TRBJ2-3	CASSYGTSPDTQYF	TGTGCCAGCAGCTATGGGACTAGCCCAGATACGCAGTATTTT
many	TRBD2	TRBV29-1	15	TRBJ2-1	CSVEPAGVSYNEQFF	TGCAGCGTTGAACCAGCGGGAGTTTCCTACAATGAGCAGTTCTTC
NA	NA	TRBV12-3/TRBV12-4	13	TRBJ2-1	CASRKGSGNEQFF	TGTGCCAGCAGGAAGGGGTCGGGCAATGAGCAGTTCTTC
NA	NA	TRBV7-9	19	TRBJ2-7	CASSLEWGTSRKPSYEQYF	TGTGCCAGCAGCCTAGAGTGGGGGACGTCCAGGAAGCCCTCCTACGAGCAGTACTTC
once	NA	TRBV3-1	17	TRBJ2-2	CASSQRLRTTGIGELFF	TGTGCCAGCAGCCAAAGGTTAAGGACAACGGGTATCGGGGAGCTGTTTTTT
few	TRBD2	TRBV2	15	TRBJ2-1	CASSLSGVRYNEQFF	TGTGCCAGCAGCCTTAGCGGGGTTAGATACAATGAGCAGTTCTTC
few	TRBD2	TRBV12-3/TRBV12-4	15	TRBJ2-2	CASSQRTSGNGELFF	TGTGCCAGCAGCCAACGGACTAGCGGGAACGGGGAGCTGTTTTTT
NA	TRBD1	TRBV7-8	14	TRBJ2-5	CASSGTGGMETQYF	TGTGCCAGCAGCGGGACAGGGGGAATGGAGACCCAGTACTTC
few	NA	TRBV20-1	14	TRBJ2-7	CSARVAMRSYEQYF	TGCAGTGCTAGAGTAGCGATGAGGAGTTACGAGCAGTACTTC
NA	TRBD1	TRBV3-1	15	TRBJ1-1	CASTGWGQGNTEAFF	TGTGCCAGCACGGGATGGGGACAGGGGAACACTGAAGCTTTCTTT
few	NA	TRBV4-2	12	TRBJ2-1	CASSPLSNEQFF	TGTGCCAGCAGCCCACTTTCCAATGAGCAGTTCTTC
NA	TRBD2	TRBV18	15	TRBJ2-3	CASSPALAATDTQYF	TGTGCCAGCTCACCGGCACTAGCGGCCACAGATACGCAGTATTTT
few	NA	TRBV7-8	18	TRBJ2-2	CASSPRSLGLGGPGELFF	TGTGCCAGCAGCCCCCGGAGCCTAGGTCTGGGGGGCCCCGGGGAGCTGTTTTTT
NA	TRBD1	TRBV5-1	15	TRBJ1-4	CASSFQHRGHEKLFF	TGCGCCAGCAGCTTCCAACACAGGGGGCATGAAAAACTGTTTTTT
few	NA	TRBV6-6	17	TRBJ2-7	CASSPTLVWVYSYEQYF	TGTGCCAGCAGCCCGACCCTAGTTTGGGTCTACTCCTACGAGCAGTACTTC
NA	NA	TRBV7-9	16	TRBJ2-1	CASSPVFGLEDNEQFF	TGTGCCAGCAGTCCAGTTTTTGGGCTAGAGGACAATGAGCAGTTCTTC
NA	NA	TRBV29-1	12	TRBJ2-1	CSVEEFWGEQFF	TGCAGCGTTGAAGAATTTTGGGGTGAGCAGTTCTTC
NA	NA	TRBV7-9	17	TRBJ2-7	CASSLALEALSSYEQYF	TGTGCCAGCAGCTTAGCGTTGGAAGCCCTGAGCTCCTACGAGCAGTACTTC
NA	NA	TRBV7-9	13	TRBJ1-1	CASSLEVSPAAFF	TGTGCCAGCAGCTTAGAGGTTAGCCCTGCAGCTTTCTTT
few	NA	TRBV18	15	TRBJ2-7	CASSPGLRWPYEQYF	TGTGCCAGCTCCCCGGGCTTAAGATGGCCCTACGAGCAGTACTTC